These T cell receptor beta chains were read from a single sample in a study of blood T cell repertoires in COVID-19. Clones were sequenced by immunoSEQ multiplex PCR, and TCRdb holds only the in-frame ones, with some missing. The sample yields about 280,000 clones, 88% seen once. Sequenced material: PBMCs or T cells enriched from blood (not recorded which). The receptors shown here come from a woman in her 30s who had recovered from COVID-19. The conserved cysteine and the conserved F or W are not part of the CDR3 here.

v_gene: TRBV27
j_gene: TRBJ1-6
len: 13
CDR3aa: ASNYRSSYNSPLH

v_gene: TRBV7-6
j_gene: TRBJ2-5
len: 13
CDR3aa: ASSSRLDRGETQY

v_gene: TRBV29-1
j_gene: TRBJ2-2
len: 14
CDR3aa: SATSGTGTMTGELF

v_gene: TRBV3-1/TRBV3-2
j_gene: TRBJ2-7
len: 12
CDR3aa: ASSQAAGTYEQY

v_gene: TRBV10-3
j_gene: TRBJ2-5
len: 12
CDR3aa: AARTGGSGETQY

v_gene: TRBV11-3
j_gene: TRBJ1-4
len: 12
CDR3aa: ASTSTGANEKLF

v_gene: TRBV28
j_gene: TRBJ2-6
len: 13
CDR3aa: ASSSGGSGANVLT

v_gene: TRBV7-8
j_gene: TRBJ1-1
len: 12
CDR3aa: ASSFPEGLTEAF

v_gene: TRBV20-1
j_gene: TRBJ2-3
len: 9
CDR3aa: SARAGDTQY

v_gene: TRBV5-5
j_gene: TRBJ1-3
len: 12
CDR3aa: ASSITGAGNTIY

v_gene: TRBV19
j_gene: TRBJ2-6
len: 12
CDR3aa: ASSIWPGANVLT

v_gene: TRBV7-2
j_gene: TRBJ2-1
len: 15
CDR3aa: ASSLARGRGAYNEQF

v_gene: TRBV7-9
j_gene: TRBJ1-2
len: 12
CDR3aa: ASSFFTGGGGYT

v_gene: TRBV16
j_gene: TRBJ2-1
len: 15
CDR3aa: ASSQPIGSGPYNEQF